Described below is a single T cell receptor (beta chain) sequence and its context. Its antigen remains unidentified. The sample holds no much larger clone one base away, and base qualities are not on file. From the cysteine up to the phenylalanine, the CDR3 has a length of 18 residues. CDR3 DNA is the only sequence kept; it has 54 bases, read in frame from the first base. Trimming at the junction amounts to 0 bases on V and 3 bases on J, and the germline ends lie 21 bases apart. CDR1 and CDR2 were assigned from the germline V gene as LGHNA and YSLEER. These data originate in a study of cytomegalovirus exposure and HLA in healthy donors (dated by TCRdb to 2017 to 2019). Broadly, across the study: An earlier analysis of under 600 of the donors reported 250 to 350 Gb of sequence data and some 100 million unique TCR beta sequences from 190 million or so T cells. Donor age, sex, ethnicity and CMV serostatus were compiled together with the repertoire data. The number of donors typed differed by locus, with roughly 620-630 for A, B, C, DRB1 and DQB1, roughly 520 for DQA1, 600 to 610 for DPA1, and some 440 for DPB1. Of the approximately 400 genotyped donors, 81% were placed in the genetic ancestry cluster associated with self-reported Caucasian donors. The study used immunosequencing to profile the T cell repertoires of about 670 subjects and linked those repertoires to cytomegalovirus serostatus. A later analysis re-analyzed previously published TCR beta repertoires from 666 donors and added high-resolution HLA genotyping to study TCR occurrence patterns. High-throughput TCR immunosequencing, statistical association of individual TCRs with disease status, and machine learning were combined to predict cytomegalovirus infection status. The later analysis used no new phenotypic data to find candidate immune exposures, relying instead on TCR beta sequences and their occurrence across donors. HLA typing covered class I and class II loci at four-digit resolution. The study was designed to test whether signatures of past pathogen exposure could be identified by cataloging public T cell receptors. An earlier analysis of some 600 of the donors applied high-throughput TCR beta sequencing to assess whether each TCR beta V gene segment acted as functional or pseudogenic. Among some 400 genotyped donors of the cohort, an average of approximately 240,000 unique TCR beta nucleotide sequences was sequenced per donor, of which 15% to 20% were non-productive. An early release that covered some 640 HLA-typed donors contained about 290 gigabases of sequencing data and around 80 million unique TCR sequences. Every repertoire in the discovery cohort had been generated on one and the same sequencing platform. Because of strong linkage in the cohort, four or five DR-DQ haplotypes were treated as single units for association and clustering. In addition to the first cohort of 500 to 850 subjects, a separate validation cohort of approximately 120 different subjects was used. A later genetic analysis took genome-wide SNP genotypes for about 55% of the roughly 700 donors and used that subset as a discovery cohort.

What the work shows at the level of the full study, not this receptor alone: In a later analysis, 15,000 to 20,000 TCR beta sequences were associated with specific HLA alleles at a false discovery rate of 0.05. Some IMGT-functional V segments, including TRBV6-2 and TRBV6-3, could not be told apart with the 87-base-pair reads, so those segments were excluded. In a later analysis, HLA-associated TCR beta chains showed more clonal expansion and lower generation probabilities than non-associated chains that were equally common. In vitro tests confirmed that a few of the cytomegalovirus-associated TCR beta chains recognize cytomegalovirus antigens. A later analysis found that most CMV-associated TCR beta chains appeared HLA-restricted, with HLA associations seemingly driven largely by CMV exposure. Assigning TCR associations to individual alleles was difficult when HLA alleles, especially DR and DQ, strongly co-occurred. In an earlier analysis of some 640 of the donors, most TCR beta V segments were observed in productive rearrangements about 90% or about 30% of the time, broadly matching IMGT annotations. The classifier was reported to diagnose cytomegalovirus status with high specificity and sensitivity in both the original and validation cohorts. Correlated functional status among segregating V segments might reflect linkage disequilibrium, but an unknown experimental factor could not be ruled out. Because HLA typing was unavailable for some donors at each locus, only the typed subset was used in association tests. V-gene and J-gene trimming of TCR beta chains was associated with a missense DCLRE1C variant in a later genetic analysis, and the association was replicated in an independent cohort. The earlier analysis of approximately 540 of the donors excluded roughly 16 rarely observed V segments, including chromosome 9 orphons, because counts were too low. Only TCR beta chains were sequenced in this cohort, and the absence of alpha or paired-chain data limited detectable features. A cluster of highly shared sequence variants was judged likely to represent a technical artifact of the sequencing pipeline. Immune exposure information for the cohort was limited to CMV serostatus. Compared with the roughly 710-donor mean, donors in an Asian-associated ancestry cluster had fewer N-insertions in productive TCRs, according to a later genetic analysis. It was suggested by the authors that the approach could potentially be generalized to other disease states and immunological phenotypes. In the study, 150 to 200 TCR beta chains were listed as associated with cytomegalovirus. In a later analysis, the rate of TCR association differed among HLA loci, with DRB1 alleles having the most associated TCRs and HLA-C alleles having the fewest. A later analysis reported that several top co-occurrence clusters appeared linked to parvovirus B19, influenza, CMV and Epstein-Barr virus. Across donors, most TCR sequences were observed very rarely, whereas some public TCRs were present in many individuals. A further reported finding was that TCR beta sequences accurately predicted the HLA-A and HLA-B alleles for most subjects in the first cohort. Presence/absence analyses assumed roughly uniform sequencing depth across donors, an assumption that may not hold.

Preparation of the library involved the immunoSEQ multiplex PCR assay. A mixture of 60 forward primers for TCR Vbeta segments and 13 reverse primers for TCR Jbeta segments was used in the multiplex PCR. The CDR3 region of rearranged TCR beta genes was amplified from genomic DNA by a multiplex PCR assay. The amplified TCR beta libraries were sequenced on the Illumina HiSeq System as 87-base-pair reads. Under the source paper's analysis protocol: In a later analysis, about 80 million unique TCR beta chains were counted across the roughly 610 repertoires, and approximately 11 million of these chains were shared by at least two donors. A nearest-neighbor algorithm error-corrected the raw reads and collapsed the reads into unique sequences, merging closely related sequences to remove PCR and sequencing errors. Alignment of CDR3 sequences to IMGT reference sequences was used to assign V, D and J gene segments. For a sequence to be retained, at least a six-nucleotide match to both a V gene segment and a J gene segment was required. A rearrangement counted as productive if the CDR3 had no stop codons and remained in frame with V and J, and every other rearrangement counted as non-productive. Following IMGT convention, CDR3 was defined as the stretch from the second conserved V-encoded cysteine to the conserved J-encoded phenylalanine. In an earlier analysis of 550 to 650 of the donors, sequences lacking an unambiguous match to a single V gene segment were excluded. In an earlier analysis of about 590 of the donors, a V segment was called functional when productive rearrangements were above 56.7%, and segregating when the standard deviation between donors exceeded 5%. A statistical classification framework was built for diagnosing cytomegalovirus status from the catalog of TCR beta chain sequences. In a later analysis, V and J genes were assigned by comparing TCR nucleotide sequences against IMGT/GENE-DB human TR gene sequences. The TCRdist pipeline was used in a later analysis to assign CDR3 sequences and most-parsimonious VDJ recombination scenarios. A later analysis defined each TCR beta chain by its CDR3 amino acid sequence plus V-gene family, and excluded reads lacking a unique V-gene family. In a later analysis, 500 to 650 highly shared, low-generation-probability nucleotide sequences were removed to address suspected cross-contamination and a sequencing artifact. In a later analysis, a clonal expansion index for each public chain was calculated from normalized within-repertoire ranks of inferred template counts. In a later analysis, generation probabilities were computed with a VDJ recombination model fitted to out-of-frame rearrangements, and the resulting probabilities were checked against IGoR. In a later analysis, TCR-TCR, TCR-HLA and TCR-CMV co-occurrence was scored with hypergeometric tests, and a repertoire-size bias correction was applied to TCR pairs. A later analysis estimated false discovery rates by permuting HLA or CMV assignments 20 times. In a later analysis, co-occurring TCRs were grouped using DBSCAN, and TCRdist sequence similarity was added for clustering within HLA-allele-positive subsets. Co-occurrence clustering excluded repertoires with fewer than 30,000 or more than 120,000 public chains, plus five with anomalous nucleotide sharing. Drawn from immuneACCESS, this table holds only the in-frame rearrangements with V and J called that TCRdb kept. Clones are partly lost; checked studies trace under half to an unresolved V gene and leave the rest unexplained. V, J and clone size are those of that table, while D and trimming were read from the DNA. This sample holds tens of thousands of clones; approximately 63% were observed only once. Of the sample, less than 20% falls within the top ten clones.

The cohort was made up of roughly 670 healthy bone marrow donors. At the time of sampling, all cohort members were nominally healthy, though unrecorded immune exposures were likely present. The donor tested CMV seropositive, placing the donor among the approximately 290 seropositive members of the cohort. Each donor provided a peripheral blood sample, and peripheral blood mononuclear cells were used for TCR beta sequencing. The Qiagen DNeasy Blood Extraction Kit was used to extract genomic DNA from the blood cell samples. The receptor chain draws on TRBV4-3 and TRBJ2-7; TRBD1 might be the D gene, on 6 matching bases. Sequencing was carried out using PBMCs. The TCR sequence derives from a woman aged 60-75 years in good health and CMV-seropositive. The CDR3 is CASSQDLRSGQTFYEQYF. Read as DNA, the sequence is TGCGCCAGCAGCCAAGATTTGCGAAGTGGACAGACATTCTACGAGCAGTACTTC.